Below, 30 T cell receptor beta chains from the same sample are listed, as sequenced in a study of blood T cell repertoires in COVID-19. Only in-frame clones appear in the TCRdb table, and some are missing; sequencing was by immunoSEQ multiplex PCR. The sample shows roughly 80,000 clones, 82% of them seen only once. Sample: peripheral blood. These receptor sequences come from a human donor in a cohort sampled during active COVID-19.

This clone showed up just once. The J gene is TRBJ2-2, the V gene TRBV29-1; possibly TRBD1 for D (5 bases). The CDR3 sequence is 13 residues long. Germline V gives CDR1 SQVTM, CDR2 ANQGSEA. V lost 6 bases to trimming and J lost 1 base, with 9 bases between them. CDR3 sequence reads: CSVRQGNTGELFF. Written as DNA, the CDR3 is TGCAGCGTGCGTCAGGGGAACACCGGGGAGCTGTTTTTT.

This clone was observed once. The V and J genes are TRBV5-8 and TRBJ2-1; D ambiguous. This CDR3 has 14 residues. Trimming removed 3 bases from V and 6 bases from J, with 13 bases in between. The germline CDR1 and CDR2 sequences are SGHTS and YDEGEE. CDR3 sequence reads: CASSSGGGSNEQFF. The CDR3 nucleotides read TGTGCCAGCAGCTCCGGTGGCGGTAGCAATGAGCAGTTCTTC.

The V and J genes are TRBV28 and TRBJ2-5; TRBD1 matches 9 bases. In germline, CDR1 is MDHEN, CDR2 SYDVKM. The trim removed 0 bases at V and 9 bases at J, leaving 11 bases unmatched. CDR3 length equals 16 residues. The CDR3 coding sequence is TGTGCCAGCAGTTTATGGGCGGGACAGGGTCCAGGGGCCCAGTACTTC. It yields the protein CASSLWAGQGPGAQYF.

The chain carries TRBV21-1 and TRBJ1-5; TRBD1, the D gene given by the table, was not confirmed from the DNA. TRBV21-1 is flagged as a pseudogene. The CDR3 sequence is 14 residues long. The CDR3 protein is CASSKGTVNQPQHF. The CDR3 DNA is TGTGCCAGCAGCAAAGGGACAGTTAATCAGCCCCAGCATTTT.

The V gene is TRBV7-8, the J gene TRBJ1-4; TRBD1 matches at 9 bases. The length of the CDR3 is 16 residues. Trimming cost V 3 bases and J 6 bases; bases outside gene matches: 8. CDR1 is SGHVS and CDR2 is FQNEAQ in the germline V gene. CDR3 sequence reads: CASSFGPGQGDEKLFF. CDR3 sequence (DNA): TGTGCCAGCAGCTTCGGACCGGGACAGGGTGATGAAAAACTGTTTTTT.

The CDR3 DNA reads TGTGCCAGCAGTTGGGGGGTGAACACTGAAGCTTTCTTT. As protein: CASSWGVNTEAFF. The chain couples TRBV25-1 to TRBJ1-1, with a tentative D call TRBD1 (5 bases). This CDR3 is 13 amino acids long. CDR1 and CDR2 from the germline V gene are MGHDK and SYGVNS. The germline V and J ends were trimmed by 5 bases and 0 bases, with 7 bases remaining between them.

This chain joins TRBV10-3 and TRBJ2-1; 9 bases are a match to TRBD2. Losses at the gene ends were 1 base for V and 6 bases for J; bases not matched to a gene: 4. CDR1 is ENHRY and CDR2 is SYGVKD in the germline V gene. The CDR3 is 15 residues long. CDR3 residues: CAISEFAGGANEQFF. CDR3 nucleotide sequence: TGTGCCATCAGTGAGTTCGCGGGGGGGGCCAATGAGCAGTTCTTC.

The chain couples TRBV6-6 to TRBJ2-7, with D possibly being TRBD1 (6 bases). This CDR3 has 15 residues. From germline, CDR1 is MNHNY and CDR2 SVGAGI (reference sequence). Trimming pared 4 bases from V and 2 bases from J, leaving 15 bases between. The CDR3 DNA sequence: TGTGCCAGCAGTTCCCTGCAGGGGCAAACCTACGAGCAGTACTTC. Translation: CASSSLQGQTYEQYF.

CDR3 DNA sequence: TGTGCCTCCAAAGGGGTTAGCTACGAGCAGTACTTC. Amino acids: CASKGVSYEQYF. The chain carries TRBV2 and TRBJ2-7, with D possibly being TRBD1 (5 bases). Germline CDR1 and CDR2: SNHLY and FYNNEI. The CDR3 loop spans 12 amino acids. V lost 11 bases to trimming and J lost 3 bases, with 14 bases between them.

The V call is TRBV9, the J call TRBJ2-1; TRBD2 matches at 11 bases. Germline-derived CDR1 and CDR2 are SGDLS and YYNGEE. This CDR3 is built from 18 residues. V shed 1 base, J shed 2 bases, and the junction held 8 bases outside the gene matches. The CDR3 is CASSVSASGGPTYNEQFF. The CDR3 nucleotides are TGTGCCAGCAGCGTATCGGCTAGCGGGGGGCCGACCTACAATGAGCAGTTCTTC.

The rearrangement links TRBV29-1 to TRBJ2-3; no definite D call. The germline V gene has CDR1 SQVTM and CDR2 ANQGSEA. V was clipped by 7 bases and J by 4 bases, with 6 bases between them. The CDR3 loop spans 10 amino acids. The CDR3 protein is CSAASDTQYF. The DNA for the CDR3 is TGCAGCGCAGCTTCAGATACGCAGTATTTT.

The chain uses TRBV28 and TRBJ2-7; D unresolved. Per the germline V gene, CDR1 is MDHEN and CDR2 is SYDVKM. The CDR3 runs to 13 residues. V was trimmed by 3 bases and J by 6 bases, leaving 12 bases between them. CDR3 sequence (DNA): TGTGCCAGCAGTTTCCAGAACCGGGTCGAGCAGTACTTC. Translation gives CASSFQNRVEQYF.

This clone was found a few times. The V call is TRBV5-1, the J call TRBJ2-7; TRBD1 matches at 10 bases. V shed 3 bases, J shed 6 bases, and the junction held 12 bases outside the gene matches. This CDR3 comprises 16 residues. The germline V gene encodes CDR1 SGHRS and CDR2 YFSETQ. This CDR3 reads CASSWGLGQGLGEQYF. In DNA, the CDR3 is TGCGCCAGCAGCTGGGGCTTGGGACAGGGGCTGGGCGAGCAGTACTTC. Full variable domain (missing parts from reference TRBV5-1 and TRBJ2-7): KAGVTQTPRYLIKTRGQQVTLSCSPISGHRSVSWYQQTPGQGLQFLFEYFSETQRNKGNFPGRFSGRQFSNSRSEMNVSTLELGDSALYLCASSWGLGQGLGEQYFGPGTRLTVT.

Points on this clone: This CDR3 is also generated by other DNA sequences in the sample. This chain joins TRBV19 and TRBJ2-2, with D perhaps TRBD2 (5 bases). Trimming shortened V by 3 bases and J by 4 bases, and 6 bases separated the two germline ends. The germline V gene has CDR1 LNHDA and CDR2 SQIVND (reference sequence). The CDR3 sequence is 13 residues long. The CDR3 region has the DNA TGTGCCAGTAGTATCCGGGGCACCGGGGAGCTGTTTTTT. Its protein is CASSIRGTGELFF.

V usage is TRBV15 and J usage is TRBJ2-1, with 11 bases matching TRBD1. Germline CDR1 reads LNHNV; CDR2 reads YYDKDF (reference sequence). V lost 1 base and J lost 8; bases outside the gene matches: 7. The CDR3 runs to 16 residues. CDR3 sequence: CATSRADRGLRDEQFF. The CDR3 nucleotides are TGTGCCACCAGCAGAGCGGACAGGGGGCTCAGGGATGAGCAGTTCTTC.

This sequence joins TRBV5-4 and TRBJ1-3; no clear D. Germline V gene lookup returns CDR1 SGHNT and CDR2 YYREEE (reference sequence). CDR3 length: 16 residues. Trimming removed 0 bases from V and 2 bases from J, with 12 bases in between. CDR3 sequence: CASSLDRGLPGNTIYF. As DNA, the CDR3 is TGTGCCAGCAGCTTGGACCGGGGTTTACCTGGAAACACCATATATTTT.

In its sample, this clone was seen a few times. This chain joins TRBV4-1 and TRBJ2-7, with D maybe TRBD1 (6 bases). The V end lost 0 bases, the J end lost 5 bases, and 14 bases lay between the germline ends. The V gene's germline CDR1 is MGHRA and CDR2 YSYEKL. The CDR3 contains 15 residues. The CDR3 sequence is CASSQDLGQNHEQYF. The CDR3 DNA is TGCGCCAGCAGCCAAGATCTCGGACAGAACCACGAGCAGTACTTC.

This rearrangement joins TRBV30 to TRBJ1-5; no firm D call. Looked up from germline, CDR1 is GTSNPN and CDR2 is SVGIG (reference sequence). The CDR3 covers 13 residues. V lost 2 bases, J lost 4 bases, and 9 bases lay in between. The DNA of the CDR3 is TGTGCCTGGAGTTCTCAGGCAAATCAGCCCCAGCATTTT. The encoded protein is CAWSSQANQPQHF.

The gene calls are TRBV2 and TRBJ1-1, with D perhaps TRBD1 (6 bases). This CDR3 comprises 14 residues. Germline V gives CDR1 SNHLY, CDR2 FYNNEI. V was trimmed by 8 bases and J by 8 bases, leaving 21 bases between them. CDR3 coding DNA: TGTGCCAGCCTCTTTGGACAGTCATGGTCAGAAGCTTTCTTT. Amino acids: CASLFGQSWSEAFF.

The V call is TRBV24-1, the J call TRBJ2-3; 9 bases fit TRBD2. The CDR3 spans 16 residues. V gave up 0 bases and J gave up 0 bases; unmatched junction bases: 0. The germline CDR1 and CDR2 sequences are KGHDR and SFDVKD. The CDR3 DNA follows: TGTGCCACCAGTGATTTGCTAGCGGGGAGCACAGATACGCAGTATTTT. It is translated as CATSDLLAGSTDTQYF.

The rearrangement uses TRBV28 and TRBJ1-1, with D possibly being TRBD1 (5 bases). The CDR3 is made up of 12 amino acids. Germline assignment: CDR1 MDHEN and CDR2 SYDVKM. V lost 7 bases and J lost 4, with 10 bases in between. CDR3 sequence reads: CASTPRGTEAFF. The CDR3 nucleotides read TGTGCCAGCACCCCTAGGGGCACTGAAGCTTTCTTT.

The chain links TRBV2 to TRBJ2-3, with 11 nucleotides matching TRBD2. The CDR3 length is 19 residues. Germline CDR1 is SNHLY and CDR2 is FYNNEI. V was pared by 2 bases and J by 4 bases, with 14 bases of the junction left unmatched. The CDR3 coding sequence is TGTGCCAGCAGTGAATGGTCTAGCGGGGGGACAGGCCGTCCAGATACGCAGTATTTT. Amino acid sequence: CASSEWSSGGTGRPDTQYF.

This clone was found once. This chain uses TRBV10-3 with TRBJ1-2; D may be TRBD1 (6 bases). V shed 4 bases and J shed 4 bases, with 19 bases lying between them. The CDR3 loop spans 16 amino acids. Germline values: CDR1 ENHRY, CDR2 SYGVKD. CDR3 bases: TGTGCCATCAGTGCTCCTCAGGGGCTAGGTAGCTATGGCTACACCTTC. It encodes CAISAPQGLGSYGYTF.

The rearrangement joins TRBV28 to TRBJ1-5; D is undetermined. CDR1 and CDR2 (germline): MDHEN, SYDVKM. This CDR3 has 15 amino acids. V was shortened by 6 bases and J by 5 bases, with 17 bases between the two germline ends. CDR3 region: CASRLPLRADQPQHF. The CDR3 DNA reads as TGTGCCAGCAGACTTCCATTGAGGGCGGATCAGCCCCAGCATTTT.

J is TRBJ2-2 and V is TRBV5-1; D might be TRBD2 (7 bases). Germline CDR1 SGHRS, CDR2 YFSETQ. The length of the CDR3 is 15 residues. V dropped 6 bases and J dropped 3 bases, with 15 bases sitting between them. The CDR3 sequence: CASTFAGADTGELFF. The DNA for the CDR3 is TGCGCCAGCACCTTTGCGGGGGCGGACACCGGGGAGCTGTTTTTT.

The chain is built from TRBV3-1 (or the pseudogene TRBV3-2) and TRBJ1-1; possible D gene TRBD1, 6 bases. Trimming cost V 7 bases and J 5 bases, with 8 bases left between them. The germline CDR1 and CDR2 sequences are LGHDT and YNNKEL (reference sequence). This CDR3 comprises 11 residues. This chain's CDR3 is CASKGVTEAFF. As DNA, the CDR3 is TGTGCCAGCAAGGGGGTGACTGAAGCTTTCTTT.

This chain joins TRBV7-6 and TRBJ2-7, with 7 bases that match TRBD1. From germline, CDR1 is SGHVS and CDR2 FNYEAQ. This CDR3 has 15 residues. J lost 1 base, V lost 1 base, and 4 bases had no gene match. CDR3 bases: TGTGCCAGCAGCTTAGGAGGACAGGTTTCCTACGAGCAGTACTTC. Its protein is CASSLGGQVSYEQYF.

This clone was seen more than once but under ten times. The CDR3 region is CASSPRQGEQYF. CDR3 DNA: TGTGCCAGCAGCCCCAGACAGGGAGAGCAGTACTTC. This rearrangement joins TRBV6-6 to TRBJ2-7; 7 bases align to TRBD1. Unmatched junction bases numbered 6, after V lost 6 bases and J lost 7 bases. Germline CDR1 reads MNHNY; CDR2 reads SVGAGI (reference sequence). This CDR3 has 12 amino acids.

This chain connects TRBV10-3 to TRBJ2-3; 9 bases agree with TRBD2. The V and J ends lost 6 bases and 1 base, in that order; junction bases with no gene match: 5. The CDR3 spans 15 residues. Germline loops: CDR1 ENHRY, CDR2 SYGVKD. This chain's CDR3 is CAIRVSGGRTDTQYF. The CDR3, as DNA: TGTGCCATCAGGGTTAGCGGGGGACGCACAGATACGCAGTATTTT.

V and J are TRBV28 and TRBJ1-3, with 7 bases aligning to TRBD1. CDR3 size: 12 residues. Per germline, CDR1 MDHEN and CDR2 SYDVKM. V trimming: 7 bases; J trimming: 8 bases; junction bases outside the gene matches: 5. CDR3 region: CASNAQGDTIYF. In DNA, the CDR3 is TGTGCCAGCAACGCCCAGGGGGACACCATATATTTT.